This is a list of T cell receptor beta chains from one sample in a study of shared clonotypes between healthy human individuals. Assay: immunoSEQ multiplex PCR; the TCRdb copy retains only in-frame clones and omits some. The sample holds about 2.4 million clones, 80% to 95% seen once. Sequenced: naive CD4+ T cells from PBMCs. Source of these receptors: a man between 18 and 29 years old in good health. Some clones in this sample may be carry-over from other donors' samples. The CDR3 runs from the conserved cysteine through the conserved F or W. A D gene is named only where the DNA matches it firmly. The size of a clone is reported for some rows only, either as once, few or many, or as a class for expanded clones.

TRBV7-9	TRBJ2-3	.	.	TGTGCCAGCAGGGGCTGGGACTCAACGCAGTATTTT	CASRGWDSTQYF
TRBV7-8	TRBJ2-5	.	.	TGTGCCAGCAGCTTAGAACGCCGGGAGACCCAGTACTTC	CASSLERRETQYF
TRBV27	TRBJ2-2	.	.	TGTGCCAGCAGTTTATTAGCAGGGTCAGGGAAGGCCGGGGAGCTGTTTTTT	CASSLLAGSGKAGELFF
TRBV7-9	TRBJ2-5	.	.	TGTGCCAGCAGCCTCAGTCTCCAAGAGACCCAGTACTTC	CASSLSLQETQYF
TRBV7-2	TRBJ1-2	.	.	TGTGCCAGCAGCTTATTATCAAGCGGCTACACCTTC	CASSLLSSGYTF
TRBV6-5	TRBJ1-2	.	.	TGTGCCAGCAGTTACTCAACATTTCCCCGTGGCTACACCTTC	CASSYSTFPRGYTF
TRBV28	TRBJ1-5	.	.	TGTGCCAGCAGTTCCCCCGGGGTCCCCCCCACGCTAAGCGCCCAGCATTTT	CASSSPGVPPTLSAQHF
TRBV15	TRBJ2-5	.	TRBD2	TGTGCCACCAGCAGTAGGCTAGCGGGAGTAGAGACCCAGTACTTC	CATSSRLAGVETQYF
TRBV5-1	TRBJ2-1	.	TRBD2	TGCGCCAGCTTTCCTAGCGGGAGTCATGAGCAGTTCTTC	CASFPSGSHEQFF
TRBV6-1	TRBJ1-2	.	TRBD1	TGTGCCAGCAGCCTAAACAGGGGGGAGAACTATGGCTACACCTTC	CASSLNRGENYGYTF
TRBV5-3	TRBJ2-7	.	TRBD2	TGTGCCAGAAGCTTGGTACTAGCGGGAGTGGGTGAGCAGTACTTC	CARSLVLAGVGEQYF
TRBV5-6	TRBJ2-1	.	.	TGTGCCAGCAGCTTACTAGCCGGGGCCCGGGGGAGTGAGCAGTTCTTC	CASSLLAGARGSEQFF
TRBV2	TRBJ2-5	once	TRBD1	TGTGCCAGCAGCCGCGGAGGACAGGTCCAAGAGACCCAGTACTTC	CASSRGGQVQETQYF
TRBV6-5	TRBJ2-7	.	.	TGTGCCAGCAAACGGAACAGGGGAGGCCACGAGCAGTACTTC	CASKRNRGGHEQYF
TRBV2	TRBJ2-7	once	.	TGTGCCAGCAGTGACCCCCCCCCAGAGCAGTACTTC	CASSDPPPEQYF
TRBV4-1	TRBJ2-3	.	TRBD2	TGCGCCAGCAGCCAAGCGCACGGGGGGAGTAGCACAGATACGCAGTATTTT	CASSQAHGGSSTDTQYF
TRBV28	TRBJ2-3	once	.	TGTGCCAGCAGACAACTAGATACGCAGTATTTT	CASRQLDTQYF